This record concerns one T cell receptor (beta chain) sequence. This specimen comes from a study of shared clonotypes between healthy human individuals. Every subset's genomic DNA went evenly onto several immunoSEQ plates. Some clones are missing from TCRdb's copy, which holds only in-frame ones; the method was immunoSEQ multiplex PCR. The sample lists 490,000 or so clones, around 80% occurring once. CDR3 length: 16 residues. Deletions cut 6 bases from V and 3 bases from J, with 18 bases between. The V gene's germline CDR1 is MNHEY and CDR2 SMNVEV (reference sequence). The V gene is TRBV27, the J gene TRBJ1-5; possibly TRBD1 for D (5 bases). The sequence was obtained from a woman between 35 and 50 years old in good health. Some clones in this sample may be carry-over from other donors' samples. Sequenced: PBMCs. The CDR3 protein is CASSNTATAFNQPQHF. DNA of the CDR3: TGTGCCAGCAGCAACACCGCGACAGCCTTCAATCAGCCCCAGCATTTT.